The 31 T cell receptor beta chains in this list originate from one sample, sequenced in a study of shared clonotypes between healthy human individuals. Assay used: immunoSEQ multiplex PCR; TCRdb lists only in-frame clones, some missing. The data contain millions of clones, approximately 92% of them seen just once; the ten biggest clones take up over 0.12%. The sequencing input was naive CD4+ T cells sorted from blood. Documented subset: CD45RA+ positively selected. The source is a man younger than 35 in good health.

This chain joins TRBV14 and TRBJ1-2, with D unclear. From germline, CDR1 is SGHDN and CDR2 FVKESK. CDR3 length: 13 amino acids. V was pared by 0 bases and J by 5 bases, with 7 bases between. CDR3 DNA sequence: TGTGCCAGCAGCCAAGACGGGGAGTATGGCTACACCTTC. This translates into CASSQDGEYGYTF.

CDR3 in DNA: TGCGCCAGTAGACAGGGGGCAACTAATGAAAAACTGTTTTTT. The encoded protein is CASRQGATNEKLFF. J is TRBJ1-4 and V is TRBV5-1; 9 bases are a match to TRBD1. This CDR3 has 14 amino acids. The germline V gene has CDR1 SGHRS and CDR2 YFSETQ. The junction had 2 bases not matched to a gene; V was cut back by 8 bases and J by 0 bases.

The gene calls are TRBV29-1 and TRBJ1-2, with TRBD1 matching over 10 bases. CDR1 is SQVTM and CDR2 is ANQGSEA in the germline V gene. J was trimmed by 7 bases and V by 7 bases; bases with no gene match: 6. The CDR3 length is 12 residues. In DNA, the CDR3 is TGCAGCGGGGCCGGGACAGGGGCTGGCTACACCTTC. It specifies CSGAGTGAGYTF.

J is TRBJ2-7 and V is TRBV27; 14 positions match TRBD2. The V segment lost 4 bases and the J segment 2 bases; nucleotides outside the gene matches: 10. The CDR3 length is 18 residues. Germline lookup yields CDR1 MNHEY and CDR2 SMNVEV (reference sequence). DNA of the CDR3: TGTGCCAGCAGTTCCGTCCCGGGACTAGCGGGGGCCCCCTACGAGCAGTACTTC. Its protein is CASSSVPGLAGAPYEQYF.

The chain has TRBV2 and TRBJ1-3; no firm D call. Germline assignment: CDR1 SNHLY and CDR2 FYNNEI. V gave up 6 bases and J gave up 4 bases, with 16 bases separating them. The CDR3 loop spans 15 amino acids. The CDR3 here is CASRKDWQLGNTIYF. As DNA, the CDR3 is TGTGCCAGCAGGAAAGACTGGCAACTAGGAAACACCATATATTTT.

This clone was seen just once. The rearrangement joins TRBV9 to TRBJ2-5, with D perhaps TRBD2 (5 bases). V was cut by 3 bases and J by 5 bases, with 11 bases left in between. The CDR3 is made up of 13 amino acids. The germline V gene has CDR1 SGDLS and CDR2 YYNGEE. In DNA form, the CDR3 reads TGTGCCAGCAGCGAGGGAGTCTGGGAGACCCAGTACTTC. This sequence encodes CASSEGVWETQYF. The whole variable domain, filled in from reference TRBV9 and TRBJ2-5, reads DSGVTQTPKHLITATGQRVTLRCSPRSGDLSVYWYQQSLDQGLQFLIQYYNGEERAKGNILERFSAQQFPDLHSELNLSSLELGDSALYFCASSEGVWETQYFGPGTRLLVL.

This clone was seen only once. This chain joins TRBV2 and TRBJ2-1, with TRBD2 matching over 11 bases. Losses at the gene ends were 3 bases for V and 3 bases for J; bases not matched to a gene: 1. The CDR3 length is 15 residues. Germline V lookup: CDR1 SNHLY, CDR2 FYNNEI. The CDR3 here is CASSDGTSGYNEQFF. As DNA, the CDR3 is TGTGCCAGCAGTGACGGGACTAGCGGCTACAATGAGCAGTTCTTC.

This clone was found a few times. The chain is built from TRBV30 and TRBJ1-6; no clear D. With 4 bases removed from V and 7 bases from J, the gap between germline ends came to 20 bases. CDR3 length equals 16 residues. Per the germline V gene, CDR1 is GTSNPN and CDR2 is SVGIG (reference sequence). The CDR3 nucleotides are TGTGCCTGGACGTCTGGGTTTGCCACCGTAAATTCACCCCTCCACTTT. Translating it yields CAWTSGFATVNSPLHF.

V and J are TRBV7-2 and TRBJ1-1; D is unclear. V lost 5 bases to trimming and J lost 6 bases, with 13 bases between them. The CDR3 contains 13 residues. In germline, CDR1 is SGHTA, CDR2 FQGNSA. The CDR3 bases are TGTGCCAGCAGCCTCCGAGGCGGGGCTGAAGCTTTCTTT. It specifies CASSLRGGAEAFF.

The rearrangement uses TRBV29-1 and TRBJ2-3; the match to TRBD1 covers 8 bases. Germline values: CDR1 SQVTM, CDR2 ANQGSEA. CDR3 size: 14 residues. The V segment lost 6 bases and the J segment 1 base; nucleotides outside the gene matches: 6. CDR3 in amino acids: CSVEAGQGTDTQYF. Here the CDR3 DNA reads TGCAGCGTCGAGGCGGGACAGGGCACAGATACGCAGTATTTT.

The chain links TRBV10-2 to TRBJ2-1; tentative D call: TRBD2 (5 bases). The germline CDR1 and CDR2 sequences are WSHSY and SAAADI. Trimming shortened V by 3 bases and J by 3 bases, and 15 bases separated the two germline ends. The CDR3 length is 16 residues. The CDR3: CASSDLAGFHYNEQFF. The CDR3 region has the DNA TGCGCCAGCAGTGATCTAGCCGGGTTTCACTACAATGAGCAGTTCTTC.

The table lists this clone with a count of one. This sample includes further DNA sequences coding for the same CDR3. This sequence joins TRBV6-1 and TRBJ2-6, with D unresolved. The germline V gene encodes CDR1 MNHNS and CDR2 SASEGT. The CDR3 runs to 16 residues. V was cut by 0 bases and J by 1 base, with 7 bases left in between. CDR3 in DNA: TGTGCCAGCAGTGAAGCGTTGGGTTCTGGGGCCAACGTCCTGACTTTC. Translating gives CASSEALGSGANVLTF.

This chain links TRBV6-5 with TRBJ2-5, with 10 bases identical to TRBD1. The germline CDR1 and CDR2 sequences are MNHEY and SVGAGI. V gave up 6 bases and J gave up 5 bases; unmatched junction bases: 6. There are 14 residues in the CDR3. CDR3 sequence reads: CASSWGQGQETQYF. Here the CDR3 DNA reads TGTGCCAGCAGCTGGGGACAGGGGCAGGAGACCCAGTACTTC.

The J gene is TRBJ2-7, the V gene TRBV5-4; 9 positions agree with TRBD2. The CDR3 runs to 15 residues. V was pared by 0 bases and J by 5 bases, with 6 bases of the junction left unmatched. The V gene's germline CDR1 is SGHNT and CDR2 YYREEE (reference sequence). The DNA of the CDR3 is TGTGCCAGCAGCTTGGCGGTAGCGGGAGTTAACGAGCAGTACTTC. The encoded protein is CASSLAVAGVNEQYF.

As concerns this clone: Different DNA sequences within this sample yield the same CDR3. The rearrangement uses TRBV11-2 and TRBJ2-5; no clear D. The V and J ends lost 5 bases and 5 bases respectively, with 9 bases between them. CDR1 is SGHAT, CDR2 FQNNGV, per germline. The CDR3 is 12 residues long. The CDR3 here is CASSHLGETQYF. The CDR3 DNA sequence: TGTGCCAGCAGCCACCTCGGCGAGACCCAGTACTTC.

J is TRBJ1-1 and V is TRBV27; D is unclear. The CDR3 has 15 residues. The germline V gene has CDR1 MNHEY and CDR2 SMNVEV (reference sequence). V was shortened by 5 bases and J by 0 bases, with 13 bases between the two germline ends. For the CDR3, the DNA is TGTGCCAGCAGTCCCGGACGGTTAATGAACACTGAAGCTTTCTTT. It translates to CASSPGRLMNTEAFF.

This clone appeared a single time. The rearrangement links TRBV7-9 to TRBJ1-2, with D unclear. From germline, CDR1 is SEHNR and CDR2 FQNEAQ (reference sequence). Trimming removed 1 base from V and 5 bases from J, with 14 bases in between. The CDR3 runs 15 residues. The CDR3 DNA follows: TGTGCCAGCAGCTTAGAGAAGGGTGTTCAGTATGGCTACACCTTC. This codes for CASSLEKGVQYGYTF. The full variable domain, its missing parts supplied by reference TRBV7-9 and TRBJ1-2, is DTGVSQNPRHKITKRGQNVTFRCDPISEHNRLYWYRQTLGQGPEFLTYFQNEAQLEKSRLLSDRFSAERPKGSFSTLEIQRTEQGDSAMYLCASSLEKGVQYGYTFGSGTRLTVV.

In this sample, this clone turned up once. In DNA form, the CDR3 reads TGTGCCAGTAGTCCGGGAACGGGAAACTCTGGAAACACCATATATTTT. Its protein product is CASSPGTGNSGNTIYF. J is TRBJ1-3 and V is TRBV19; D call uncertain. There are 16 residues in the CDR3. V was pared by 5 bases and J by 0 bases, with 14 bases between. From germline, CDR1 is LNHDA and CDR2 SQIVND (reference sequence).

The chain combines TRBV6-5 with TRBJ2-7; a weak D match, TRBD1 (6 bases). Germline CDR1 and CDR2: MNHEY and SVGAGI. CDR3 length equals 14 residues. The V end was cut by 5 bases, the J end by 3 bases, with 14 bases between. The CDR3 DNA is TGTGCCAGCAGTCGAAGTCAGGGGAGCTACGAGCAGTACTTC. Protein product: CASSRSQGSYEQYF.

This clone is a singleton in its sample. The chain couples TRBV6-5 to TRBJ1-2, with TRBD1 identical over 7 bases. CDR3 length: 14 amino acids. V lost 5 bases and J lost 4; bases outside the gene matches: 7. The germline V gene has CDR1 MNHEY and CDR2 SVGAGI. The DNA of the CDR3 is TGTGCCAGCAGTGCGTGGGACAGCCGCTATGGCTACACCTTC. Translated: CASSAWDSRYGYTF.

The chain recombines TRBV6-1 with TRBJ1-1; 9 bases fit TRBD1. Germline trimming cut 8 bases from V and 5 bases from J; bases unmatched to any gene: 9. This CDR3 has 14 residues. Germline assignment: CDR1 MNHNS and CDR2 SASEGT. The CDR3 region is CASGRPGTGTEAFF. CDR3 DNA: TGTGCCAGCGGCCGCCCTGGGACAGGGACTGAAGCTTTCTTT.

The sample holds a few counts of this clone. The genes are TRBV29-1 and TRBJ1-1; D remains unclear. V was pared by 2 bases and J by 11 bases, with 9 bases between. The CDR3 covers 10 residues. CDR1 SQVTM and CDR2 ANQGSEA come from the germline V gene. Here the CDR3 reads CSVERVRAFF. CDR3 sequence (DNA): TGCAGCGTTGAAAGGGTCCGGGCTTTCTTT.

This clone appeared once. The rearrangement joins TRBV18 to TRBJ2-1, with 8 nucleotides matching TRBD2. Germline V gene lookup returns CDR1 KGHSH and CDR2 LQKENI. Trimming removed 3 bases from V and 0 bases from J; junction bases left unmatched: 4. The CDR3 has 16 residues. The CDR3 nucleotides are TGTGCCAGCTCACCTTATAGCGGGATCTCCTACAATGAGCAGTTCTTC. Encoded protein: CASSPYSGISYNEQFF.

CDR3: CASSLAGAEQYF. The CDR3 bases are TGTGCCAGCAGCTTAGCAGGGGCCGAGCAGTACTTC. The chain employs TRBV7-2 and TRBJ2-7; possible D gene TRBD1, 5 bases. The CDR3 consists of 12 residues. Between the trimmed V and J ends, which lost 0 bases and 6 bases, there was a span of 6 bases. From germline, CDR1 is SGHTA and CDR2 FQGNSA.

Only a few counts were recorded for this clone. The CDR3 coding sequence is TGTGCCAGCAGTGACTGGACAGGGGGTACAGGATACGAGCAGTACTTC. Translation: CASSDWTGGTGYEQYF. The chain joins TRBV25-1 to TRBJ2-7; TRBD1 matches 10 bases. Germline lookup yields CDR1 MGHDK and CDR2 SYGVNS. Germline trimming cut 3 bases from V and 4 bases from J; bases unmatched to any gene: 9. The CDR3 is made up of 16 amino acids.

The chain has TRBV27 and TRBJ2-3; TRBD1 might be the D (6 bases). Trimming pared 3 bases from V and 0 bases from J, leaving 13 bases between. CDR3 length: 16 residues. Germline V CDR1 and CDR2: MNHEY, SMNVEV (reference sequence). As DNA, the CDR3 is TGTGCCAGCAGTTTGAGGGGGAAGGTTAGCACAGATACGCAGTATTTT. This codes for CASSLRGKVSTDTQYF.

Comments on this clone: One base away lies a much larger clone, so this may be a sequencing read error. This rearrangement joins TRBV6-6 to TRBJ1-5; D is unresolved. The CDR3 spans 12 residues. Trimming left V 6 bases short and J 3 bases short, with 6 bases between. Germline loops: CDR1 MNHNY, CDR2 SVGAGI (reference sequence). CDR3 in amino acids: CASSSDNQPQHF. The CDR3, as DNA: TGTGCCAGCAGCTCGGACAATCAGCCCCAGCATTTT.

The J gene is TRBJ2-3, the V gene TRBV11-2; D might be TRBD2 (6 bases). Deletions cut 3 bases from V and 5 bases from J, with 18 bases between. This CDR3 has 16 residues. CDR1 is SGHAT, CDR2 FQNNGV, per germline. The DNA for the CDR3 is TGTGCCAGCAGCTTTCTTGGGCGCGGGGCGGGAGATACGCAGTATTTT. It codes for CASSFLGRGAGDTQYF.

The chain joins TRBV5-6 to TRBJ2-7; either TRBD1 or TRBD2 may fit D (5 bases each). Trimming cost V 1 base and J 0 bases, with 11 bases left between them. CDR1 and CDR2 from the germline V gene are SGHDT and YYEEEE. The CDR3 has 15 amino acids. In nucleotides, the CDR3 is TGTGCCAGCAGCTTGTCGGGGACCCTCTCCTACGAGCAGTACTTC. Its protein product is CASSLSGTLSYEQYF.

This sequence joins TRBV28 and TRBJ2-1; D might be TRBD1 (5 bases). This CDR3 contains 14 residues. Per the germline V gene, CDR1 is MDHEN and CDR2 is SYDVKM. Trimming took 8 bases from V and 9 from J, leaving 20 bases between them. The CDR3 DNA is TGTGCCAGCGTGTCCGGCCAGGGCGTGAGTGAGCAGTTCTTC. It specifies CASVSGQGVSEQFF.

The chain links TRBV2 to TRBJ2-6; D is uncertain. The CDR3 totals 14 residues. CDR1 and CDR2 from the germline V gene are SNHLY and FYNNEI. The germline V and J ends were trimmed by 4 bases and 1 base, with 5 bases remaining between them. This chain's CDR3 is CASSGRSGANVLTF. The DNA of the CDR3 is TGTGCCAGCAGTGGGCGGTCTGGGGCCAACGTCCTGACTTTC.